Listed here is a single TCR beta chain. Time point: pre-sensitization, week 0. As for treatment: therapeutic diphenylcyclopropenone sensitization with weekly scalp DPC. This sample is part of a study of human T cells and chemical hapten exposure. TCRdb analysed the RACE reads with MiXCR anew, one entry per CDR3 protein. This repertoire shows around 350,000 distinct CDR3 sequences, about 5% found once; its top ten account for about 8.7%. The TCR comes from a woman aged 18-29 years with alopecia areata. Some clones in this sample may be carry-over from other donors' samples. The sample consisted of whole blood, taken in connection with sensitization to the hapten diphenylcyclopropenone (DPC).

DNA of the CDR3: TGTGCCAGCAGCTTAGCAATAGGAGGGGATCCGCGGTCCTCACAAGAGACCCAGTACTTC. This codes for CASSLAIGGDPRSSQETQYF. The gene calls are TRBV7-2 and TRBJ2-5; possible D gene TRBD2, 6 bases. Germline V gives CDR1 SGHTA, CDR2 FQGNSA. The CDR3 extends over 20 amino acids. Trimming took off 0 bases at V and 2 bases at J, with 25 bases between the two ends. Looking up the rest from reference TRBV7-2 and TRBJ2-5 gives the full variable domain: GAGVSQSPSNKVTEKGKDVELRCDPISGHTALYWYRQSLGQGLEFLIYFQGNSAPDKSGLPSDRFSAERTGGSVSTLTIQRTQQEDSAVYLCASSLAIGGDPRSSQETQYFGPGTRLLVL.